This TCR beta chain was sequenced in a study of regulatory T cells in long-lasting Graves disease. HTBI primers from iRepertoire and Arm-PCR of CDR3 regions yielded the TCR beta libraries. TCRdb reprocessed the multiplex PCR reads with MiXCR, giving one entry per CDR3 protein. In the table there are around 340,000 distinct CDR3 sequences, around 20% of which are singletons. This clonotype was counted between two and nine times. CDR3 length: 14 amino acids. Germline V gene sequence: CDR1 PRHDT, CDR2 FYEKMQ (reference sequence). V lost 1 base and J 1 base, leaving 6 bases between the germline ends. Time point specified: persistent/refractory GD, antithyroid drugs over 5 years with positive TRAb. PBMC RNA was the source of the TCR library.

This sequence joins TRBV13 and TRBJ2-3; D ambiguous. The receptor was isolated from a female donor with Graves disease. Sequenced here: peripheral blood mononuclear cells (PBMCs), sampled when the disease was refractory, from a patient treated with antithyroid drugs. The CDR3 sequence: CASSLVGRTDTQYF. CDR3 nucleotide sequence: TGTGCCAGCAGCTTAGTCGGTCGCACAGATACGCAGTATTTT.